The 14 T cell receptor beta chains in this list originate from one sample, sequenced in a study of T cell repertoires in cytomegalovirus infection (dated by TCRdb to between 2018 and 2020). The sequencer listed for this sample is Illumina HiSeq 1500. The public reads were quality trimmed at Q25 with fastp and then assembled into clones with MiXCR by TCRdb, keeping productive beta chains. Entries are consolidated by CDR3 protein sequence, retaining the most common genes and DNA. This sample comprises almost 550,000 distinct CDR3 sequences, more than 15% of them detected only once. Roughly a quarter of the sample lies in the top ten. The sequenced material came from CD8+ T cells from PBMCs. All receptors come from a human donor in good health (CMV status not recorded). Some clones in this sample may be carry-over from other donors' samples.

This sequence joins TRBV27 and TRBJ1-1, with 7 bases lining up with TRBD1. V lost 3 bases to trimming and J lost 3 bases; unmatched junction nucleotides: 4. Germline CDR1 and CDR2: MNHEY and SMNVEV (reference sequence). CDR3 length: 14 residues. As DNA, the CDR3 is TGTGCCAGCAGTTTGGGAACAGGGGACACTGAAGCTTTCTTT. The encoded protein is CASSLGTGDTEAFF.

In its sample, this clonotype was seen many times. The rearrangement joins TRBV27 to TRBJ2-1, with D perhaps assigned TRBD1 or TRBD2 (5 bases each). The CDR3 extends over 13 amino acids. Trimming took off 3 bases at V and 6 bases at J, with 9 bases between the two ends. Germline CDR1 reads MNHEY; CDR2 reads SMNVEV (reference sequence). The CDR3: CASSFIGGNEQFF. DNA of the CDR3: TGTGCCAGCAGTTTCATTGGGGGCAATGAGCAGTTCTTC.

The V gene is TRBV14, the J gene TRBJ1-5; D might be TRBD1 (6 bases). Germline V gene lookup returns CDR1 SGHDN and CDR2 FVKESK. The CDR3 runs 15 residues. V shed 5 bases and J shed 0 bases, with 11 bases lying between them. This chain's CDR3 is CASSDGTHSNQPQHF. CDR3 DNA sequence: TGTGCCAGCAGCGACGGGACACATAGCAATCAGCCCCAGCATTTT.

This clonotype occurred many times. CDR3 sequence: CASSLFIRDRGDRQPQHF. CDR3 nucleotide sequence: TGTGCCAGCAGCTTATTCATCCGGGACAGGGGGGATCGTCAGCCCCAGCATTTT. The V gene is TRBV7-8, the J gene TRBJ1-5; TRBD1 agrees at 11 bases. Germline CDR1 is SGHVS and CDR2 is FQNEAQ. The CDR3 sequence is 18 residues long. The trim removed 2 bases at V and 6 bases at J, leaving 12 bases unmatched.

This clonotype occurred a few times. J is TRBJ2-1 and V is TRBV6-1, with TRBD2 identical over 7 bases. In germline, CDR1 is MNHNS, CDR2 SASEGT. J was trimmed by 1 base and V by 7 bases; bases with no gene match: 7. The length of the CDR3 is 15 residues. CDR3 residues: CASTGGSWSYNEQFF. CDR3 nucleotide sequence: TGTGCCAGCACTGGCGGGAGTTGGTCCTACAATGAGCAGTTCTTC.

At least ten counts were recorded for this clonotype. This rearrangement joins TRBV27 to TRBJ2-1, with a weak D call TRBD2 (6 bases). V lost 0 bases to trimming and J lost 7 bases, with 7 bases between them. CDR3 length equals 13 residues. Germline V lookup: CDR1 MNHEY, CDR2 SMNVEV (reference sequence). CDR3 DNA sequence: TGTGCCAGCAGTTTATCGGAGGGTAATGAGCAGTTCTTC. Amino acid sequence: CASSLSEGNEQFF.

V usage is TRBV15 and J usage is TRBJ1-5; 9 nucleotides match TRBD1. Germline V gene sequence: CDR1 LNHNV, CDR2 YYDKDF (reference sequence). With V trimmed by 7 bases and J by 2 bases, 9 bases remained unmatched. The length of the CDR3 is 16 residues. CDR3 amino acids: CATKSRGQGGNQPQHF. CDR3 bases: TGTGCCACCAAATCGAGGGGACAGGGAGGCAATCAGCCCCAGCATTTT.

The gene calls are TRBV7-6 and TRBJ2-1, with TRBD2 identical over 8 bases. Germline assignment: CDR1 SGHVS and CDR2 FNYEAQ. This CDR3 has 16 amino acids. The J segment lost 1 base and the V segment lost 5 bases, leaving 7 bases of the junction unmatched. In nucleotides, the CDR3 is TGTGCCAGCAGCGAACGGGGGGGGCTTTCCTACAATGAGCAGTTCTTC. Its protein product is CASSERGGLSYNEQFF.

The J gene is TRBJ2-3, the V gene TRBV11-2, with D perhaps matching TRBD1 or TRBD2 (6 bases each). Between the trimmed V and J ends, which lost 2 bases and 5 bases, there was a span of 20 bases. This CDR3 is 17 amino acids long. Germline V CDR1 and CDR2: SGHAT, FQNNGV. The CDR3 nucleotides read TGTGCCAGCAGCTTACACAAGGGGGGCAGGGCAGGAGATACGCAGTATTTT. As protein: CASSLHKGGRAGDTQYF.

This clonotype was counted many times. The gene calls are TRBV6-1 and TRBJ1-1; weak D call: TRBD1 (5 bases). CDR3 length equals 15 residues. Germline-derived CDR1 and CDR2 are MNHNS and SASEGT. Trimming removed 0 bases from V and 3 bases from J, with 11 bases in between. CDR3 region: CASSEARGMDTEAFF. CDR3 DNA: TGTGCCAGCAGTGAAGCAAGGGGTATGGACACTGAAGCTTTCTTT.

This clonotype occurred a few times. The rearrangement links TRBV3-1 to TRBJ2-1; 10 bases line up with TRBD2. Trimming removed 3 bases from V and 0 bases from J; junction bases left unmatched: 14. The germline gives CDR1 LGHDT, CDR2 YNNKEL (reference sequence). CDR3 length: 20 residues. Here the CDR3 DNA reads TGTGCCAGCAGCCAGTATCGCTCTCGAGCGGGAGGGAGCTCCTACAATGAGCAGTTCTTC. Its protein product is CASSQYRSRAGGSSYNEQFF.

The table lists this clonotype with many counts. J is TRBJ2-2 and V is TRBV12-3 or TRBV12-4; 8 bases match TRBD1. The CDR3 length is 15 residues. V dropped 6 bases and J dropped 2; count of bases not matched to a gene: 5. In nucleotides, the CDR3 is TGTGCCAGCAGCCGGGGACAGGATAACACCGGGGAGCTGTTTTTT. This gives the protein CASSRGQDNTGELFF.

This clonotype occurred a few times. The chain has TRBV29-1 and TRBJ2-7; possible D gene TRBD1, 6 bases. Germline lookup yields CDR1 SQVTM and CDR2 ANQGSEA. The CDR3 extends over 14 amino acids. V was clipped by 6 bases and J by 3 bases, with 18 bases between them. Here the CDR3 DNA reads TGCAGCGTAAGTTTTAGGGACAATCGCTACGAGCAGTACTTC. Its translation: CSVSFRDNRYEQYF.

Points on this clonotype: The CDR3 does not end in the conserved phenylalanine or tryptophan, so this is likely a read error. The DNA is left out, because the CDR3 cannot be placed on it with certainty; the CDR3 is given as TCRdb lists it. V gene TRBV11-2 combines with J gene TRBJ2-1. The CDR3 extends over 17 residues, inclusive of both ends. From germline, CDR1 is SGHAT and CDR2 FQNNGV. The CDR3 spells CASSPYRQTNSYNEQLL.